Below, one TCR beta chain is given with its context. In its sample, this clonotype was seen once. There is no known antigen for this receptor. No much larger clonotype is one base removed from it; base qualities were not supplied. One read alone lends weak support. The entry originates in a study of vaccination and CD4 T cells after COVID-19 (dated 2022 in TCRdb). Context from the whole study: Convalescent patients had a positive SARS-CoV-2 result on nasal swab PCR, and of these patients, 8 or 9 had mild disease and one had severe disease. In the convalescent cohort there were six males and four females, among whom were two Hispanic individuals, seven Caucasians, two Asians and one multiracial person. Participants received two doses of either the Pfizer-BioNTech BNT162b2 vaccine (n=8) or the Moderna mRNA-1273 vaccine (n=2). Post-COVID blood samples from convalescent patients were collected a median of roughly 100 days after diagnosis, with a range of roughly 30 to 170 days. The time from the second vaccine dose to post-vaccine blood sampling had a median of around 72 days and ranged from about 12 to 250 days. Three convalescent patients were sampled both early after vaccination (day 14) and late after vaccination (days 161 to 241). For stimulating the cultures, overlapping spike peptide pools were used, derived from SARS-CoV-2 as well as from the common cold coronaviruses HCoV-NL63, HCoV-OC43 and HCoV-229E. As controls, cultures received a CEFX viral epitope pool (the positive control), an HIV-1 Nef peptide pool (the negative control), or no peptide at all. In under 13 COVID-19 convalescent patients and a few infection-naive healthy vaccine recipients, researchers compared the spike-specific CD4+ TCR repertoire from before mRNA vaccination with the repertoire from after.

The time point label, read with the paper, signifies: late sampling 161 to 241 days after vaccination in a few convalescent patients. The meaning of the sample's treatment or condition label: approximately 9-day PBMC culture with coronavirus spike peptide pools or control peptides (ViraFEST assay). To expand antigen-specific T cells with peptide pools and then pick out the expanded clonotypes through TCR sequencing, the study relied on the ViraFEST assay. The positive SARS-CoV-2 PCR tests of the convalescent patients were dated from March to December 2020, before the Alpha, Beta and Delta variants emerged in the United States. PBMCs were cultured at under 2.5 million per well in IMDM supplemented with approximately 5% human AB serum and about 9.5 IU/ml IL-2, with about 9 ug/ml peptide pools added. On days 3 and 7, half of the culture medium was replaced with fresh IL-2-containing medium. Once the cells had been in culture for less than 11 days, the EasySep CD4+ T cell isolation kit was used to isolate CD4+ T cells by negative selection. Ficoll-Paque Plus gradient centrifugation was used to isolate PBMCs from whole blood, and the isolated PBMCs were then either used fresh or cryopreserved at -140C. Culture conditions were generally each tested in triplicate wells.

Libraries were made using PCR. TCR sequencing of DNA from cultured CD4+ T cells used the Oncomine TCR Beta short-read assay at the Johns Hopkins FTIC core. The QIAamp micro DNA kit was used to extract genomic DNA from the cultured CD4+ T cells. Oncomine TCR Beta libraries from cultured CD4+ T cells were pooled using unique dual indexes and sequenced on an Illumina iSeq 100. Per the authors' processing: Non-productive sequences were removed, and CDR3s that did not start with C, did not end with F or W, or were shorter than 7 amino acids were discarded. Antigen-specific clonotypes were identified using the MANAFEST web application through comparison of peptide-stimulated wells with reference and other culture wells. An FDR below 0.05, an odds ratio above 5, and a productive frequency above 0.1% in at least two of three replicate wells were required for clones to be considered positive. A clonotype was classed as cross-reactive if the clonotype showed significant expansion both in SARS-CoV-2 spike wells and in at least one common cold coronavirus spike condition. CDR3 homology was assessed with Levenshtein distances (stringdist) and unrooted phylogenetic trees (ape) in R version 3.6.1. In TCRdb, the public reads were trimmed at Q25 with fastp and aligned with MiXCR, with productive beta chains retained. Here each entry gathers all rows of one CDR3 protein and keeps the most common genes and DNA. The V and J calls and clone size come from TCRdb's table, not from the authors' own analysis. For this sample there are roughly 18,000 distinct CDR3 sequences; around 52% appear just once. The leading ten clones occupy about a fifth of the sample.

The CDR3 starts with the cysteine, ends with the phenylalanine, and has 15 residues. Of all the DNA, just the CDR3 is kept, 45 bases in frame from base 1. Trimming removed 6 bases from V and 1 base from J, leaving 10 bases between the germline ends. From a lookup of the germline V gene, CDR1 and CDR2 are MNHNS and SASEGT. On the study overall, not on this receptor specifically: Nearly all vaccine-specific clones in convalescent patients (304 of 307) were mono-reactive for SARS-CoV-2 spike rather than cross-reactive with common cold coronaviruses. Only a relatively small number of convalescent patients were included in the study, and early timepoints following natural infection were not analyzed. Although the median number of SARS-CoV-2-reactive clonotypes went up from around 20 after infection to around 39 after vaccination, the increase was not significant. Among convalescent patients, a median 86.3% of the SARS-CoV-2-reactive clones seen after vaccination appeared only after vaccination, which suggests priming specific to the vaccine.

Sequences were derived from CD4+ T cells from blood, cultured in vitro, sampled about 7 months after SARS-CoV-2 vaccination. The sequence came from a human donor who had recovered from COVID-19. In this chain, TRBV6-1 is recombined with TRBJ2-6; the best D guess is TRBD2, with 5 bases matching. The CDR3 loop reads CASSAPGSGANVLTF. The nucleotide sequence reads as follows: TGTGCCAGCAGCGCTCCGGGGTCTGGGGCCAACGTCCTGACTTTC.